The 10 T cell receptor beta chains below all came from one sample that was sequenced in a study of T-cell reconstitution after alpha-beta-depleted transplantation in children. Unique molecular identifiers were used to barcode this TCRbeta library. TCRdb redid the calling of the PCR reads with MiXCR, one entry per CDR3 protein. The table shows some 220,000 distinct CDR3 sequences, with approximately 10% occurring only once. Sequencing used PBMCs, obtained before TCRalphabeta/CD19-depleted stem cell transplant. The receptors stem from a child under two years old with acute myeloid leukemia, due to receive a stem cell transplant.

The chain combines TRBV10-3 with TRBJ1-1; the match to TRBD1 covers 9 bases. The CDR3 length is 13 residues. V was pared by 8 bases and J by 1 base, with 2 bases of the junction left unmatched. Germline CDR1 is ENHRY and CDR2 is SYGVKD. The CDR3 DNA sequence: TGTGCCATCGGGGGACAGGGGAACACTGAAGCTTTCTTT. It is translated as CAIGGQGNTEAFF.

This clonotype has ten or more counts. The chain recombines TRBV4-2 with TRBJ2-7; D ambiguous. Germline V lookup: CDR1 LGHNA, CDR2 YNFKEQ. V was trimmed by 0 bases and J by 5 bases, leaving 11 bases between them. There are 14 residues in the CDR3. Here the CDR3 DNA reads TGTGCCAGCAGCCAAGAGGGTCGGGCTCACGAGCAGTACTTC. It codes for CASSQEGRAHEQYF.

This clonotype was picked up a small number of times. In nucleotides, the CDR3 is TGTGCCAGCAGACAGGGAGCCCCCTACGAGCAGTACTTC. Translated: CASRQGAPYEQYF. The J gene is TRBJ2-7, the V gene TRBV2, with D perhaps matching TRBD1 (6 bases). CDR3 length: 13 amino acids. Trimming took 6 bases from V and 2 from J, leaving 11 bases between them. Germline values: CDR1 SNHLY, CDR2 FYNNEI.

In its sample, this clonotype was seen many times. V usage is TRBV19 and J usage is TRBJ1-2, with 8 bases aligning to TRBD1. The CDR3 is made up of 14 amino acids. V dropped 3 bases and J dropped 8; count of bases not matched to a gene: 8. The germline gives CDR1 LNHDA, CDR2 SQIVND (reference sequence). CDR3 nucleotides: TGTGCCAGTAGTATCGGGCAGGGGGCAGGAGGCTACACCTTC. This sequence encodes CASSIGQGAGGYTF.

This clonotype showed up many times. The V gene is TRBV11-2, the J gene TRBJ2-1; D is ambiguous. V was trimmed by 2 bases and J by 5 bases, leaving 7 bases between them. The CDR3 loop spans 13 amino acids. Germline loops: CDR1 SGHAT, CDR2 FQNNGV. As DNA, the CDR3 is TGTGCCAGCAGCTTACCTATTCACAATGAGCAGTTCTTC. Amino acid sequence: CASSLPIHNEQFF.

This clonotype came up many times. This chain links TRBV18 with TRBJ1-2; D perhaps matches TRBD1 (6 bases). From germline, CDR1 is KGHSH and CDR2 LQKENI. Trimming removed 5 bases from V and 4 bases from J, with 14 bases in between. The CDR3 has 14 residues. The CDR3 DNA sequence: TGTGCCAGCTCAAGTTCCGGGACACCCTATGGCTACACCTTC. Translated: CASSSSGTPYGYTF.

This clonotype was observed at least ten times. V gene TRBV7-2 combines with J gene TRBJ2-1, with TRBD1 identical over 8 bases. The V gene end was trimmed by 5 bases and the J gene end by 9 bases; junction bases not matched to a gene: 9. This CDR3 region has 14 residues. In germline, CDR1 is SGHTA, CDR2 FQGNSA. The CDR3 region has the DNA TGTGCCAGCAGCCGGACAGGGTACCCGAGTGAGCAGTTCTTC. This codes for CASSRTGYPSEQFF.

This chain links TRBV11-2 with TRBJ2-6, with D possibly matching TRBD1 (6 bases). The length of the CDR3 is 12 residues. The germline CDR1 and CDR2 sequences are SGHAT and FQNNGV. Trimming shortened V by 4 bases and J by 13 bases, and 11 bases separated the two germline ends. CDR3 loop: CASSSQGRVLTF. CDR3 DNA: TGTGCCAGCAGCTCACAGGGTCGGGTCCTGACTTTC.

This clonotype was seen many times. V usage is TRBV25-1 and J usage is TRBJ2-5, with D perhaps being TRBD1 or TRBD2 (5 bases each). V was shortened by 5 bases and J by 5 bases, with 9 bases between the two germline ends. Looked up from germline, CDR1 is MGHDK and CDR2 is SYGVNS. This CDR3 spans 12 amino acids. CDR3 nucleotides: TGTGCCAGCAGTCCAGGGACGGAGACCCAGTACTTC. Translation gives CASSPGTETQYF.

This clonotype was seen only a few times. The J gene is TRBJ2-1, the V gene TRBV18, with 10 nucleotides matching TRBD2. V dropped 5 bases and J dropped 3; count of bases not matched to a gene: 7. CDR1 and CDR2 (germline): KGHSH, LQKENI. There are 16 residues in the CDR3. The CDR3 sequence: CASSAWTSGIYNEQFF. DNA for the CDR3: TGTGCCAGCTCAGCCTGGACTAGCGGCATCTACAATGAGCAGTTCTTC.